This entry is about one T cell receptor (beta chain). Its antigen is currently unknown. The sample belongs to a study of cytomegalovirus exposure and HLA in healthy donors. Study results and limitations: Researchers reported that a few CMV-associated chains were confirmed in vitro as CMV antigen-specific.

V dropped 2 bases and J dropped 2; count of bases not matched to a gene: 9. The CDR3 runs 17 residues. Looked up from germline, CDR1 is ENHRY and CDR2 is SYGVKD. This table comes from immunoSEQ multiplex PCR, and its TCRdb copy is limited to in-frame clones, with some not included. The table includes over 120,000 clones, roughly nine tenths detected once. The clonotype comes from a woman under 30 in good health and CMV-seropositive. The sequenced material came from PBMCs. This rearrangement joins TRBV10-3 to TRBJ2-7; 10 bases are a match to TRBD2. CDR3 protein: CAISEIPGLAPTYEQYF. DNA of the CDR3: TGTGCCATCAGTGAGATTCCGGGACTAGCGCCAACCTACGAGCAGTACTTC.